This entry lists 20 T cell receptor beta chains sequenced from one sample in a study of response to subunit inactivated influenza vaccine. Via MiXCR, TCRdb re-called the RT-PCR reads, giving one row per CDR3 protein. The sample records fewer than 550,000 distinct CDR3 sequences, over 25% being singletons. The sample here was CD4+ T cells sorted from PBMCs, taken 5 days after vaccination. These receptors were taken from a man aged 50-59 years who received an inactivated influenza vaccine.

This clonotype was detected only a few times. The chain couples TRBV5-1 to TRBJ2-1; 11 positions match TRBD1. With V trimmed by 0 bases and J by 1 base, 3 bases remained unmatched. The germline V gene has CDR1 SGHRS and CDR2 YFSETQ. The CDR3 is made up of 17 amino acids. The CDR3 coding sequence is TGCGCCAGCAGCTTGGTGGGGACAGGGGGGTCCTACAATGAGCAGTTCTTC. Encoded protein: CASSLVGTGGSYNEQFF.

J is TRBJ1-1 and V is TRBV5-1; maybe TRBD1 (6 bases). The CDR3 is 17 residues long. V lost 0 bases, J lost 0 bases, and 15 bases lay in between. Germline V lookup: CDR1 SGHRS, CDR2 YFSETQ. The CDR3 nucleotides read TGCGCCAGCAGCTTGGCAGGTGTGACAGGACTGAACACTGAAGCTTTCTTT. The encoded protein is CASSLAGVTGLNTEAFF.

The chain is built from TRBV12-3 or TRBV12-4 and TRBJ2-5, with TRBD1 identical over 10 bases. The CDR3 is 16 amino acids. The trim removed 2 bases at V and 2 bases at J, leaving 5 bases unmatched. The CDR3 loop reads CASSLPTGGWQETQYF. DNA of the CDR3: TGTGCCAGCAGTTTACCGACAGGGGGCTGGCAAGAGACCCAGTACTTC.

This chain joins TRBV6-1 and TRBJ2-1; 7 bases match TRBD1. Germline assignment: CDR1 MNHNS and CDR2 SASEGT. This CDR3 is built from 17 residues. The ends lost 5 bases at V and 1 base at J; junction bases unmatched: 11. The CDR3 here is CASSRVRRGQSYNEQFF. The CDR3, as DNA: TGTGCCAGCAGTAGAGTAAGAAGGGGACAGTCCTACAATGAGCAGTTCTTC.

The V and J genes are TRBV7-9 and TRBJ2-5; D is possibly TRBD2 (6 bases). The CDR3 length is 17 residues. Trimming removed 6 bases from V and 1 base from J, with 21 bases in between. The V gene's germline CDR1 is SEHNR and CDR2 FQNEAQ (reference sequence). CDR3 nucleotides: TGTGCCAGCAGTCATACACTAGCCCGGGGGACCCAAGAGACCCAGTACTTC. Amino acid sequence: CASSHTLARGTQETQYF. Drawing the rest from reference TRBV7-9 and TRBJ2-5, the complete variable domain is DTGVSQNPRHKITKRGQNVTFRCDPISEHNRLYWYRQTLGQGPEFLTYFQNEAQLEKSRLLSDRFSAERPKGSFSTLEIQRTEQGDSAMYLCASSHTLARGTQETQYFGPGTRLLVL.

This clonotype was found many times. The rearrangement uses TRBV7-6 and TRBJ1-5, with D perhaps TRBD1 (5 bases). Germline loops: CDR1 SGHVS, CDR2 FNYEAQ. The CDR3 is made up of 15 amino acids. V shed 5 bases and J shed 2 bases, with 13 bases lying between them. CDR3: CASSPAGRGNQPQHF. The CDR3 DNA reads TGTGCCAGCAGCCCTGCAGGGAGAGGCAATCAGCCCCAGCATTTT.

This sequence joins TRBV7-3 and TRBJ2-5, with D possibly being TRBD1 or TRBD2 (5 bases each). The CDR3 covers 14 residues. V was trimmed by 1 base and J by 5 bases, leaving 11 bases between them. Looked up from germline, CDR1 is SGHTA and CDR2 is FQGTGA. This CDR3 reads CASSLRVGEETQYF. CDR3 nucleotide sequence: TGTGCCAGCAGCTTAAGGGTGGGGGAGGAGACCCAGTACTTC.

J is TRBJ2-5 and V is TRBV6-2 or TRBV6-3; 8 bases agree with TRBD1. This CDR3 comprises 17 residues. The V segment lost 5 bases and the J segment 5 bases; nucleotides outside the gene matches: 16. CDR1 and CDR2 (germline): MNHEY, SVGEGT. The CDR3 nucleotides are TGTGCCAGCAGTCGTCCCCCCCGGACAGGGATGGTGGAGACCCAGTACTTC. Amino acid sequence: CASSRPPRTGMVETQYF.

This clonotype appeared many times. V is TRBV7-2 and J is TRBJ2-7; the D is unclear. Germline V gene lookup returns CDR1 SGHTA and CDR2 FQGNSA. Trimming took 2 bases from V and 0 from J, leaving 8 bases between them. CDR3 length: 14 residues. The CDR3 bases are TGTGCCAGCAGCTTACAATACAGCTCCTACGAGCAGTACTTC. Its protein is CASSLQYSSYEQYF.

V and J are TRBV23-1 and TRBJ2-5; tentative D call: TRBD2 (5 bases). TRBV23-1 is an open reading frame whose function is uncertain. This CDR3 is 14 amino acids long. Between the trimmed V and J ends, which lost 2 bases and 5 bases, there was a span of 12 bases. For the CDR3, the DNA is TGCGCCAGCAGTCAAAAAACGGGGTTGGAGACCCAGTACTTC. It codes for CASSQKTGLETQYF.

In its sample, this clonotype was seen a few times. The chain couples TRBV6-2 or TRBV6-3 to TRBJ2-1, with 15 bases aligning to TRBD2. CDR3 length equals 16 residues. The ends lost 2 bases at V and 8 bases at J; junction bases unmatched: 4. Germline V gene data show CDR1 as MNHEY and CDR2 as SVGEGT. The DNA of the CDR3 is TGTGCCAGCAGTTACCCCGGGACTAGCGGGGGGTATGAGCAGTTCTTC. It yields the protein CASSYPGTSGGYEQFF.

This clonotype occurred a few times. V usage is TRBV7-2 and J usage is TRBJ2-5; D unclear. V dropped 5 bases and J dropped 2 bases, with 12 bases sitting between them. The germline V gene has CDR1 SGHTA and CDR2 FQGNSA. The CDR3 totals 14 residues. CDR3 amino acids: CASSPRTLQETQYF. CDR3 nucleotide sequence: TGTGCCAGCAGCCCACGGACGCTACAAGAGACCCAGTACTTC.

The chain employs TRBV18 and TRBJ2-4; 7 positions agree with TRBD2. CDR1 and CDR2 (germline): KGHSH, LQKENI. This CDR3 is built from 17 residues. Trimming took 2 bases from V and 0 from J; bases not matched to a gene: 7. The CDR3 loop is CASSPVLAGLAKNIQYF. The CDR3 coding sequence is TGTGCCAGCTCACCAGTTTTAGCGGGCCTAGCCAAAAACATTCAGTACTTC.

This clonotype was observed a handful of times. The chain has TRBV12-3 or TRBV12-4 and TRBJ2-6; D remains ambiguous. V was pared by 6 bases and J by 4 bases, with 4 bases between. The CDR3 has 12 amino acids. This chain's CDR3 is CASRLGANVLTF. The CDR3, as DNA: TGTGCCAGCAGACTCGGGGCCAACGTCCTGACTTTC.

This clonotype was counted a single time. The chain carries TRBV27 and TRBJ2-7; 8 bases are a match to TRBD2. The CDR3 has 14 amino acids. V lost 11 bases to trimming and J lost 7 bases; unmatched junction nucleotides: 16. Germline lookup yields CDR1 MNHEY and CDR2 SMNVEV (reference sequence). The CDR3 here is CASGFLAGGWEQYF. The CDR3 DNA reads as TGTGCCTCCGGTTTTCTGGCGGGGGGTTGGGAGCAGTACTTC.

The chain joins TRBV20-1 to TRBJ1-2; the D is unclear. Germline values: CDR1 DFQATT, CDR2 SNEGSKA (reference sequence). The CDR3 length is 13 residues. Trimming pared 5 bases from V and 1 base from J, leaving 11 bases between. CDR3 protein: CSAEAPLNYGYTF. The CDR3 DNA sequence: TGCAGTGCTGAGGCACCGCTTAACTATGGCTACACCTTC.

The CDR3 sequence: CASTATTGFNSPLHF. CDR3 nucleotides: TGTGCCAGTACCGCTACGACAGGGTTTAATTCACCCCTCCACTTT. This chain connects TRBV7-2 to TRBJ1-6; the match to TRBD1 covers 7 bases. Germline CDR1 is SGHTA and CDR2 is FQGNSA. This CDR3 is 15 amino acids long. The trim removed 9 bases at V and 6 bases at J, leaving 11 bases unmatched.

The sample holds a few counts of this clonotype. The chain links TRBV9 to TRBJ2-1; 10 bases agree with TRBD2. CDR1 and CDR2 (germline): SGDLS, YYNGEE. The V and J ends lost 3 bases and 4 bases, in that order; junction bases with no gene match: 4. There are 15 residues in the CDR3. CDR3 amino acids: CASSDGTSVYNEQFF. As DNA, the CDR3 is TGTGCCAGCAGCGATGGGACTAGCGTTTACAATGAGCAGTTCTTC. The full variable domain, with the rest looked up from reference TRBV9 and TRBJ2-1, is DSGVTQTPKHLITATGQRVTLRCSPRSGDLSVYWYQQSLDQGLQFLIQYYNGEERAKGNILERFSAQQFPDLHSELNLSSLELGDSALYFCASSDGTSVYNEQFFGPGTRLTVL.

This clonotype was counted at least ten times. The chain's CDR3 is CSAGQYEQYF. As DNA, the CDR3 is TGCAGTGCCGGTCAATACGAGCAGTACTTC. The chain employs TRBV20-1 and TRBJ2-7; D is unclear. The ends were cut back, 6 bases at V and 4 bases at J, with 7 bases in the middle. The CDR3 has 10 amino acids. Per germline, CDR1 DFQATT and CDR2 SNEGSKA (reference sequence).

The chain combines TRBV29-1 with TRBJ2-2, with 9 positions matching TRBD2. Per the germline V gene, CDR1 is SQVTM and CDR2 is ANQGSEA. This CDR3 contains 15 residues. The V segment lost 4 bases and the J segment 2 bases; nucleotides outside the gene matches: 5. The CDR3 loop reads CSVAMTSGNTGELFF. Here the CDR3 DNA reads TGCAGCGTTGCAATGACTAGCGGAAACACCGGGGAGCTGTTTTTT.